This is a list of T cell receptor beta chains from one sample in a study of blood T cell repertoires in COVID-19. Clones were sequenced by immunoSEQ multiplex PCR, and TCRdb holds only the in-frame ones, with some missing. The sample records roughly 150,000 clones, over 75% being singletons. Sequencing input: peripheral blood. These TCRs come from a human donor in a cohort sampled during active COVID-19. The CDR3 runs from the conserved cysteine through the conserved F or W. The order of the fields is CDR3 DNA, CDR3 protein, V gene, clone size, D gene, J gene. A D gene is named only where the DNA matches it firmly. The size field is filled for only some rows; it gives once, few, many or a size class.

DNA: TGCGCCAGCAGCAACCAAGGGGGCCACGGCTACACCTTC; CDR3: CASSNQGGHGYTF; V: TRBV5-1; size: -; D: TRBD1; J: TRBJ1-2
DNA: TGCGCCAGCAGCCAAGATTGGGGACTTGGCAATGAGCAGTTCTTC; CDR3: CASSQDWGLGNEQFF; V: TRBV4-1; size: -; D: -; J: TRBJ2-1
DNA: TGTGCCAGCTCCTACGGGGACTATAATTCACCCCTCCACTTT; CDR3: CASSYGDYNSPLHF; V: TRBV18; size: -; D: -; J: TRBJ1-6
DNA: TGTGCCAGCAGCTTTGACAGGGTTAACTATGGCTACACCTTC; CDR3: CASSFDRVNYGYTF; V: TRBV5-4; size: few; D: TRBD1; J: TRBJ1-2
DNA: TGTGCCAGCAGTTTTCTCTTCGGTCCTACGGCCTACAATGAGCAGTTCTTC; CDR3: CASSFLFGPTAYNEQFF; V: TRBV28; size: -; D: -; J: TRBJ2-1
DNA: TGTGCCAGCAGCGATAAGACAGGGAAAAATCAGCCCCAGCATTTT; CDR3: CASSDKTGKNQPQHF; V: TRBV28; size: few; D: TRBD1; J: TRBJ1-5
DNA: TGTGCCACCAGTGATGGACACCGAGATATCACAGATACGCAGTATTTT; CDR3: CATSDGHRDITDTQYF; V: TRBV24-1; size: -; D: -; J: TRBJ2-3
DNA: TGTGCCAGCAGCCCGACAAGCTCTGGAAACACCATATATTTT; CDR3: CASSPTSSGNTIYF; V: TRBV6-5; size: -; D: -; J: TRBJ1-3
DNA: TGTGCCAGCAGCTTGGGAGGACTAGCGGTGAATGAGCAGTTCTTC; CDR3: CASSLGGLAVNEQFF; V: TRBV5-4; size: -; D: TRBD2; J: TRBJ2-1
DNA: TGTGCCAGCAGTCAACTAGCGGGAGTTTTCTACAATGAGCAGTTCTTC; CDR3: CASSQLAGVFYNEQFF; V: TRBV3-1/TRBV3-2; size: -; D: TRBD2; J: TRBJ2-1
DNA: TGTGCTAGTGGTCCGGCGGGTGGGGAGCTGTTTTTT; CDR3: CASGPAGGELFF; V: TRBV12-5; size: -; D: -; J: TRBJ2-2
DNA: TGCGCCAGCAGCCAAAGTGTAGGAGATAGCAATCAGCCCCAGCATTTT; CDR3: CASSQSVGDSNQPQHF; V: TRBV4-3; size: -; D: -; J: TRBJ1-5
DNA: TGTGCCAGCAGTGACCCCGCGGGACTAGCGGCCTACACAGATACGCAGTATTTT; CDR3: CASSDPAGLAAYTDTQYF; V: TRBV6-4; size: few; D: TRBD2; J: TRBJ2-3
DNA: TGTGCCAGCAGTCGGGAGGCTGGCAATGAGCAGTTCTTC; CDR3: CASSREAGNEQFF; V: TRBV27; size: -; D: TRBD2; J: TRBJ2-1
DNA: TGTGCCAGCAGCTTAAGGCCCACAGATACGCAGTATTTT; CDR3: CASSLRPTDTQYF; V: TRBV7-3; size: once; D: -; J: TRBJ2-3
DNA: TGCAGCGTTGGTATCATCGCCCCTGCGACAGGGGTAGCAGCTTTCTTT; CDR3: CSVGIIAPATGVAAFF; V: TRBV29-1; size: -; D: TRBD1; J: TRBJ1-1
DNA: TGTGCCAGCAGCGATGGACAGGGGGCGAGGGGCTCCTATAATTCACCCCTCCACTTT; CDR3: CASSDGQGARGSYNSPLHF; V: TRBV9; size: -; D: TRBD1; J: TRBJ1-6
DNA: TGCGCCAGCAGCCAAGAGTCCCCTATGAACACAGATACGCAGTATTTT; CDR3: CASSQESPMNTDTQYF; V: TRBV4-3; size: -; D: -; J: TRBJ2-3
DNA: TGTGCCAGTGGGGGACTTTCGTACCAAGAGACCCAGTACTTC; CDR3: CASGGLSYQETQYF; V: TRBV30; size: -; D: -; J: TRBJ2-5
DNA: TGTGCCAGCAGCTTCGAGACAGACACTTCGAACACCGGGGAGCTGTTTTTT; CDR3: CASSFETDTSNTGELFF; V: TRBV5-8; size: -; D: -; J: TRBJ2-2
DNA: TGTGCCAGCAGTTTTGGGGACAGGGGGCCCTCACCCCTCCACTTT; CDR3: CASSFGDRGPSPLHF; V: TRBV6-5; size: -; D: TRBD1; J: TRBJ1-6
DNA: TGTGCCAGCAGCTTAGCCGCCCTACCGGGACTAGCGTACCATGAGCAGTTCTTC; CDR3: CASSLAALPGLAYHEQFF; V: TRBV7-8; size: -; D: TRBD2; J: TRBJ2-1
DNA: TGCGCCAGCAGCCAAGATTGGTCGGGTGTGGCTGGGGCCAACGTCCTGACTTTC; CDR3: CASSQDWSGVAGANVLTF; V: TRBV4-3; size: -; D: -; J: TRBJ2-6
DNA: TGTGCCAGCAGCTCATTAGGACAGGTAGTAGAGACCCAGTACTTC; CDR3: CASSSLGQVVETQYF; V: TRBV7-9; size: -; D: TRBD1; J: TRBJ2-5
DNA: TGTGCCAGCAGTTACCGGGACAGGGAGGGCTACACCTTC; CDR3: CASSYRDREGYTF; V: TRBV28; size: -; D: TRBD1; J: TRBJ1-2
DNA: TGTGCCAGCAGTTTCGGGACACCACGCGAGCAGTACTTC; CDR3: CASSFGTPREQYF; V: TRBV27; size: -; D: -; J: TRBJ2-7
DNA: TGTGCCAGCAGTTACTCGGAGGGACAGGGGGCTAATGGCTACACCTTC; CDR3: CASSYSEGQGANGYTF; V: TRBV6-7; size: -; D: TRBD1; J: TRBJ1-2
DNA: TGTGCCAGCAGTAGCAGGGGGCGTGAGACCCAGTACTTC; CDR3: CASSSRGRETQYF; V: TRBV27; size: -; D: TRBD1; J: TRBJ2-5
DNA: TGTGCCAGCAGGGATGACAGGGGATCGAGGGAGACCCAGTACTTC; CDR3: CASRDDRGSRETQYF; V: TRBV6-5; size: -; D: TRBD1; J: TRBJ2-5
DNA: TGTGCCAGCAGCTTAGAAATGGGACTAGCGGGGAAAACCAATGAGCAGTTCTTC; CDR3: CASSLEMGLAGKTNEQFF; V: TRBV7-9; size: -; D: TRBD2; J: TRBJ2-1
DNA: TGCGCCAGCAGCCAGGACAGGTATAATTCACCCCTCCACTTT; CDR3: CASSQDRYNSPLHF; V: TRBV4-3; size: -; D: TRBD1; J: TRBJ1-6
DNA: TGTGCCAGCTCTGGTGGGACAGGACCTTACGAGCAGTACTTC; CDR3: CASSGGTGPYEQYF; V: TRBV7-9; size: -; D: TRBD1; J: TRBJ2-7
DNA: TGTGCCAGTAGCATAAGGGGGAACACCGGGGAGCTGTTTTTT; CDR3: CASSIRGNTGELFF; V: TRBV19; size: once; D: -; J: TRBJ2-2
DNA: TGTGCCAGCAGCTCTGGACTAGCGGGGGGACAAGAGACCCAGTACTTC; CDR3: CASSSGLAGGQETQYF; V: TRBV6-2/TRBV6-3; size: -; D: TRBD2; J: TRBJ2-5
DNA: TGCAGCGCCTGCCAGGGGGCGCACACTGAAGCTTTCTTT; CDR3: CSACQGAHTEAFF; V: TRBV29-1; size: -; D: TRBD1; J: TRBJ1-1
DNA: TGCGCCAGCAGCGTAGCGGGACCCTACAATGAGCAGTTCTTC; CDR3: CASSVAGPYNEQFF; V: TRBV10-2; size: -; D: TRBD2; J: TRBJ2-1
DNA: TGCGCCAGCAGCTTGCGTGGCGGGAGGTCGACAGATACGCAGTATTTT; CDR3: CASSLRGGRSTDTQYF; V: TRBV5-1; size: -; D: TRBD2; J: TRBJ2-3
DNA: TGTGCCAGCAGTGGACAGGGGGCCCTAAACAATCAGCCCCAGCATTTT; CDR3: CASSGQGALNNQPQHF; V: TRBV6-1; size: -; D: TRBD1; J: TRBJ1-5
DNA: TGTGCCAGCTCACCACAGGGACAGGGAAGGCAGCCCCAGCATTTT; CDR3: CASSPQGQGRQPQHF; V: TRBV18; size: -; D: TRBD1; J: TRBJ1-5
DNA: TGTGCCAGCAGTACCCCGGCGGGGGGATACAATGAGCAGTTCTTC; CDR3: CASSTPAGGYNEQFF; V: TRBV7-9; size: few; D: TRBD2; J: TRBJ2-1
DNA: TGTGCCAGCAGCATAACCCCGGGACAAGCTAATGAAAAACTGTTTTTT; CDR3: CASSITPGQANEKLFF; V: TRBV9; size: -; D: -; J: TRBJ1-4
DNA: TGTGCCAGCCTCGAGCTTCCGACCTACGAGCAGTACTTC; CDR3: CASLELPTYEQYF; V: TRBV28; size: -; D: -; J: TRBJ2-7
DNA: TGTGCCAGCTCACCACGACAGGGGAGCTCCTACAATGAGCAGTTCTTC; CDR3: CASSPRQGSSYNEQFF; V: TRBV18; size: -; D: TRBD1; J: TRBJ2-1
DNA: TGTGCCAGCAGTTCCCCGGGTAGCGGGGGGCGGGGGGAGCAGTACTTC; CDR3: CASSSPGSGGRGEQYF; V: TRBV28; size: -; D: TRBD2; J: TRBJ2-7
DNA: TGTGCCAGTAGATCCCTAATGGGGGGGGCTGGAAGGTACAATGAGCAGTTCTTC; CDR3: CASRSLMGGAGRYNEQFF; V: TRBV19; size: -; D: -; J: TRBJ2-1
DNA: TGTGCCAGCAGCTTGGGGAGAGAGCAGTACTTC; CDR3: CASSLGREQYF; V: TRBV7-2; size: -; D: -; J: TRBJ2-7
DNA: TGTGCCACCCAGACTAGCGGCCGCTACGAGCAGTACTTC; CDR3: CATQTSGRYEQYF; V: TRBV15; size: -; D: TRBD2; J: TRBJ2-7
DNA: TGCAGTGCTAGTCTAGCGGGGCTTCCCGGAGAGCAGTTCTTC; CDR3: CSASLAGLPGEQFF; V: TRBV20-1; size: -; D: TRBD2; J: TRBJ2-1